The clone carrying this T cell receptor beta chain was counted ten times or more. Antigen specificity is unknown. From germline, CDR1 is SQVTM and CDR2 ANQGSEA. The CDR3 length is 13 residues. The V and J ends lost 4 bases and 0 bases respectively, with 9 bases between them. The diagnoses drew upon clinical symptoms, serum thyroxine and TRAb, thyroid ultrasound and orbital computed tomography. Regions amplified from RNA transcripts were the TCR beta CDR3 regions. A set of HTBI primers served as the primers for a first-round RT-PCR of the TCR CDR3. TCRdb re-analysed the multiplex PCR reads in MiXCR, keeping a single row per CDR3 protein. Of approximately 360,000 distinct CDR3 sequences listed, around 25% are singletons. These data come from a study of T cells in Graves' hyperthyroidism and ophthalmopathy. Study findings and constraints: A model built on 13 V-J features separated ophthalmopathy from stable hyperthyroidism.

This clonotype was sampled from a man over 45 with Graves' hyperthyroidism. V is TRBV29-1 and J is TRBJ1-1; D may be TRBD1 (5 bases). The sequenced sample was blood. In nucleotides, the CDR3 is TGCAGCGTTGGACAGCTAATGAACACTGAAGCTTTCTTT. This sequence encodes CSVGQLMNTEAFF. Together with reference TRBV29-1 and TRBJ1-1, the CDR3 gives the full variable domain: SAVISQKPSRDICQRGTSLTIQCQVDSQVTMMFWYRQQPGQSLTLIATANQGSEATYESGFVIDKFPISRPNLTFSTLTVSNMSPEDSSIYLCSVGQLMNTEAFFGQGTRLTVV.